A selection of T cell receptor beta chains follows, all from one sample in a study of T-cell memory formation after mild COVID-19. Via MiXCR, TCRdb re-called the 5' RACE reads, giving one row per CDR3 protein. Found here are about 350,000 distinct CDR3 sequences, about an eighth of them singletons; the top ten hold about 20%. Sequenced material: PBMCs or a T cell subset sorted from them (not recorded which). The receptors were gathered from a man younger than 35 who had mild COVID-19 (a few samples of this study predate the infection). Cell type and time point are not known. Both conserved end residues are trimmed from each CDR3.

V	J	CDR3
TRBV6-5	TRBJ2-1	ASSSFRTSGGVAYNEQF
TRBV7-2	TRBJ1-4	ASSLDPGEKLF
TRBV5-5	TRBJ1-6	ADPQGPLH
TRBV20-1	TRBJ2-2	SARDPSGGAIRELF
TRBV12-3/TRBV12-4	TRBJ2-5	ASSSRTSGEETQY
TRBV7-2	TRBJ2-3	ASSLFASAASTDTQY
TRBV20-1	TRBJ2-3	SRAGGVTDTQY
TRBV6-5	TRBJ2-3	ASSYPSTDTQY
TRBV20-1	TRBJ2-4	SSPPGDKNIQY
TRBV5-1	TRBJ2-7	ASSAGETEY
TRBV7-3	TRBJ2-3	ASSLGQGGSPTDTQY
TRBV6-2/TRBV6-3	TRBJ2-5	ASSRVFGGETQY
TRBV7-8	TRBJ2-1	ASSTRTLRNEQF
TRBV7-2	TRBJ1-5	ASSPSGQNQPQH
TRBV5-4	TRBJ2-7	ASSLADEGGEQY
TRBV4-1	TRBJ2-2	ASSLAQILGTDTGELF
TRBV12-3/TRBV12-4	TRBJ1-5	ASSPRGWARHQPQH
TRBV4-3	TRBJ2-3	ASSQGGGIDTQY
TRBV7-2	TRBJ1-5	ASSLMQGGQPQH
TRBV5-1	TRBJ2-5	ASRVNGETQY
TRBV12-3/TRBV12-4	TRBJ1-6	ASSRQGRNSPLH
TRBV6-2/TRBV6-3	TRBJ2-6	ATTSGANVLT
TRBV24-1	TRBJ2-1	ATSPRPGTSGANNEQF
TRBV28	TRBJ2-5	ASSPLRGGLETQY
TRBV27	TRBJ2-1	ASNNRVEQF
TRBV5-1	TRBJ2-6	ASSLRQGASGANVLT
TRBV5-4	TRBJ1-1	ASSSDGLTEAF
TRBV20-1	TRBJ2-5	SAETSYVQTQY
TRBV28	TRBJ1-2	ASSWGGGPRYYGYT
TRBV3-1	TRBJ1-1	ASSQSSGRNTEAF